Listed below are T cell receptor beta chains from one sample, sequenced in a study of cytomegalovirus exposure and HLA in healthy donors. Clones were sequenced by immunoSEQ multiplex PCR, and TCRdb holds only the in-frame ones, with some missing. Counted here are around 94,000 clones, around 79% occurring once; the ten biggest clones make up about 5%. Input material: PBMCs. These receptors all stem from a woman aged 40 to 50 in good health and CMV-seronegative. CDR3s include the opening cysteine and the closing phenylalanine or tryptophan. D genes are given only for firm matches. Size is omitted from some rows. Given values are once, few, many or a class for expanded clones.

d_gene,j_gene,abundance,v_gene,CDR3aa,CDR3nt
.,TRBJ2-1,few,TRBV5-1,CASSPRGDEQFF,TGCGCCAGCAGCCCAAGGGGTGATGAGCAGTTCTTC
TRBD2,TRBJ2-3,.,TRBV4-2,CASSHASGGADTQYF,TGTGCCAGCAGCCACGCTAGCGGGGGGGCAGATACGCAGTATTTT
TRBD2,TRBJ2-1,.,TRBV5-1,CASSLSPAGEQFF,TGCGCCAGCAGCTTGTCTCCAGCGGGAGAGCAGTTCTTC
.,TRBJ1-5,.,TRBV28,CASSSGWQPQHF,TGTGCCAGCAGTTCAGGGTGGCAGCCCCAGCATTTT
.,TRBJ1-2,.,TRBV19,CASSIDHGGNKAYTF,TGTGCCAGTAGTATAGATCACGGCGGCAATAAGGCCTACACCTTC
.,TRBJ1-1,.,TRBV12-5,CASGRMGGTEAFF,TGTGCTAGTGGGAGAATGGGAGGCACTGAAGCTTTCTTT
.,TRBJ1-4,once,TRBV6-1,CASSVMSRANEKLFF,TGTGCCAGCAGTGTGATGAGCAGGGCTAATGAAAAACTGTTTTTT
TRBD1,TRBJ2-5,few,TRBV12-5,CASGLGQGETQYF,TGTGCTAGTGGTTTAGGACAGGGAGAGACCCAGTACTTC
.,TRBJ2-2,.,TRBV5-1,CASVPGTQNTGELFF,TGCGCCAGCGTACCCGGGACACAAAACACCGGGGAGCTGTTTTTT
.,TRBJ2-3,few,TRBV19,CASNLRGGSDTQYF,TGTGCCAGTAACCTAAGGGGGGGTTCAGATACGCAGTATTTT